Shown below are 12 T cell receptor beta chains from a single sample sequenced in a study of T-cell reconstitution after alpha-beta-depleted transplantation in children. Unique molecular identifiers tagged the TCRbeta library. TCRdb analysed the PCR reads with MiXCR anew, one entry per CDR3 protein. The sample lists hundreds of thousands of distinct CDR3 sequences; about an eighth were seen once. The specimen was PBMCs, collected before TCRalphabeta/CD19-depleted stem cell transplant. Receptor source: a girl aged 2 to 10 with congenital amegakaryocytic thrombocytopenia, due to receive a stem cell transplant.

This clonotype occurred many times. The chain links TRBV6-5 to TRBJ2-1, with D possibly TRBD2 on 6 matching bases. V lost 1 base, J lost 6 bases, and 7 bases lay in between. This CDR3 contains 13 residues. Germline-derived CDR1 and CDR2 are MNHEY and SVGAGI. CDR3 sequence (DNA): TGTGCCAGCAGTTACTTGGGAGGCAATGAGCAGTTCTTC. Translating it yields CASSYLGGNEQFF.

This clonotype has at least ten counts. The genes are TRBV20-1 and TRBJ2-1, with TRBD2 matching over 12 bases. Germline V gene lookup returns CDR1 DFQATT and CDR2 SNEGSKA (reference sequence). The CDR3 sequence is 15 residues long. The CDR3 spells CRTFLLAGGMTEQFF. CDR3 DNA sequence: TGCAGAACCTTCCTACTAGCGGGAGGTATGACTGAGCAGTTCTTC.

This clonotype showed up many times. The rearrangement uses TRBV27 and TRBJ2-3; the D is unclear. This CDR3 region has 18 residues. In germline, CDR1 is MNHEY, CDR2 SMNVEV (reference sequence). Trimming took off 3 bases at V and 1 base at J, with 20 bases between the two ends. Written as DNA, the CDR3 is TGTGCCAGCAGTTTTAGATCCTTCGGCGTACTCGGCACAGATACGCAGTATTTT. It translates to CASSFRSFGVLGTDTQYF.

The CDR3 DNA reads TGTGCCAGCAGCCAAGAACCGGGACTAGCGGGCCTGCAGTTCTTC. Translating it yields CASSQEPGLAGLQFF. The chain couples TRBV14 to TRBJ2-1; 12 bases match TRBD2. After removal of 0 bases from V and 12 bases from J, the junction contained 6 bases not matched to a gene. Per the germline V gene, CDR1 is SGHDN and CDR2 is FVKESK. This CDR3 spans 15 amino acids.

This chain joins TRBV29-1 and TRBJ2-7; tentatively, D is TRBD1 or TRBD2 (5 bases each). The V and J ends lost 4 bases and 0 bases respectively, with 13 bases between them. CDR3 length: 14 amino acids. Germline values: CDR1 SQVTM, CDR2 ANQGSEA. The CDR3 here is CSVGSPGRSYEQYF. The CDR3 DNA is TGCAGCGTTGGGTCACCGGGACGCTCCTACGAGCAGTACTTC.

This clonotype appeared many times. The chain employs TRBV5-1 and TRBJ2-3; TRBD2 agrees at 12 bases. The CDR3 has 16 residues. Trimming took 4 bases from V and 4 from J; bases not matched to a gene: 7. Germline values: CDR1 SGHRS, CDR2 YFSETQ. CDR3 loop: CASSQLAGGLADTQYF. The CDR3 nucleotides read TGCGCCAGCAGCCAACTAGCGGGAGGCTTAGCAGATACGCAGTATTTT.

In its sample, this clonotype was seen many times. The gene calls are TRBV5-1 and TRBJ2-1, with 12 bases identical to TRBD2. Germline V CDR1 and CDR2: SGHRS, YFSETQ. The CDR3 runs to 14 residues. V was pared by 0 bases and J by 9 bases, with 1 base of the junction left unmatched. CDR3 residues: CASSLGTSGIEQFF. Here the CDR3 DNA reads TGCGCCAGCAGCTTGGGGACTAGCGGGATTGAGCAGTTCTTC. The entire variable domain, with the rest obtained from reference TRBV5-1 and TRBJ2-1, is as follows: KAGVTQTPRYLIKTRGQQVTLSCSPISGHRSVSWYQQTPGQGLQFLFEYFSETQRNKGNFPGRFSGRQFSNSRSEMNVSTLELGDSALYLCASSLGTSGIEQFFGPGTRLTVL.

This clonotype was seen at least ten times. This chain uses TRBV6-1 with TRBJ1-2; no clear D. V was pared by 6 bases and J by 5 bases, with 19 bases between. The length of the CDR3 is 15 residues. The germline V gene encodes CDR1 MNHNS and CDR2 SASEGT. As DNA, the CDR3 is TGTGCCAGCAGCCCACGTGTGGGGATCGGTTATGGCTACACCTTC. Its protein product is CASSPRVGIGYGYTF.

In this sample, this clonotype turned up a few times. The gene calls are TRBV20-1 and TRBJ2-2, with D possibly matching TRBD1 (5 bases). Trimming took off 6 bases at V and 1 base at J, with 15 bases between the two ends. Germline CDR1 reads DFQATT; CDR2 reads SNEGSKA (reference sequence). The CDR3 consists of 15 residues. CDR3 sequence reads: CSAHQTQGNTGELFF. CDR3 sequence (DNA): TGCAGTGCCCACCAGACGCAGGGGAACACCGGGGAGCTGTTTTTT.

The CDR3 coding sequence is TGCAGTGCTAGAGGTCAGCAGCTTAGCACAGATACGCAGTATTTT. Its protein product is CSARGQQLSTDTQYF. The gene calls are TRBV20-1 and TRBJ2-3, with D unresolved. In germline, CDR1 is DFQATT, CDR2 SNEGSKA (reference sequence). The ends were cut back, 1 base at V and 0 bases at J, with 11 bases in the middle. This CDR3 region has 15 residues.

On this clonotype itself: Possible read error: a much larger clone is one base away. This chain connects TRBV4-1 to TRBJ2-7, with 8 bases fitting TRBD1. CDR1 is MGHRA and CDR2 is YSYEKL in the germline V gene. The CDR3 consists of 14 residues. Trimming removed 1 base from V and 3 bases from J; junction bases left unmatched: 2. The CDR3 DNA follows: TGCGCCAGCAGCCAAGGGACAGGGATCTACGAGCAGTACTTC. This translates into CASSQGTGIYEQYF.

This clonotype was seen repeatedly, ten times or more. The CDR3 DNA reads TGCAGCGTCCATATACCGGGACTCAACACTGAAGCTTTCTTT. Translation gives CSVHIPGLNTEAFF. The gene calls are TRBV29-1 and TRBJ1-1; the D gene is possibly TRBD1 (5 bases). Germline V lookup: CDR1 SQVTM, CDR2 ANQGSEA. The CDR3 extends over 14 amino acids. Deletions cut 6 bases from V and 2 bases from J, with 16 bases between. Combining the CDR3 with reference TRBV29-1 and TRBJ1-1 gives the whole variable domain SAVISQKPSRDICQRGTSLTIQCQVDSQVTMMFWYRQQPGQSLTLIATANQGSEATYESGFVIDKFPISRPNLTFSTLTVSNMSPEDSSIYLCSVHIPGLNTEAFFGQGTRLTVV.